These T cell receptor beta chains were read from a single sample in a study of cytomegalovirus exposure and HLA in healthy donors. Profiled with immunoSEQ multiplex PCR; TCRdb holds only in-frame clones, not every one. The table lists about 120,000 clones, 15% to 20% of them singletons, with roughly 2.7% in the top ten. Sequenced input: PBMCs. The receptors stem from a female donor in good health and CMV-seropositive. Each CDR3 is given with its conserved first and last residue. A D gene is named only where the DNA matches it firmly. Clone size is given for some rows only: seen once, a few or many times, or a class if the clone is expanded.

j_call v_call clone_size d_call cdr3_nt cdr3_aa
TRBJ2-7 TRBV4-2 NA TRBD2 TGTGCCAGCAGCCAAGAATGGGGGAGGGGCTACTCCTACGAGCAGTACTTC CASSQEWGRGYSYEQYF
TRBJ2-7 TRBV9 few TRBD1 TGTGCCAGCAGTGAAGGACAGGGGACGGTCTACGAGCAGTACTTC CASSEGQGTVYEQYF
TRBJ2-5 TRBV7-9 few NA TGTGCCAGCAGCGACACCTTAGAGACCCAGTACTTC CASSDTLETQYF
TRBJ2-7 TRBV27 few NA TGTGCCAGCAGTTTATCCCCTCGGACAGACTACGAGCAGTACTTC CASSLSPRTDYEQYF
TRBJ1-4 TRBV5-1 few NA TGCGCCAGCAGCTTGGGGTTCGGTGAAAAACTGTTTTTT CASSLGFGEKLFF
TRBJ2-5 TRBV4-1 few NA TGCGCCAGCCGCCCCGTGGGATCGGGGGAGACCCAGTACTTC CASRPVGSGETQYF
TRBJ2-1 TRBV2 few TRBD1 TGTGCCAGCAGGGCCCGACAGGGTTTCTTGAATGAGCAGTTCTTC CASRARQGFLNEQFF
TRBJ1-1 TRBV7-9 NA TRBD1 TGTGCCGCGGACAGGGTGAGCCTTAGGGAGAACACTGAAGCTTTCTTT CAADRVSLRENTEAFF
TRBJ2-3 TRBV30 NA NA TGTGCCTGGAGTGTACAGAGCGGCAGTGAGCAGTATTTT CAWSVQSGSEQYF
TRBJ2-3 TRBV6-5 few TRBD2 TGTGCCAGCAGTTACTCCGGGACTAGAACAGATACGCAGTATTTT CASSYSGTRTDTQYF
TRBJ1-2 TRBV5-4 few TRBD1 TGTGCCAGCAGCTTGGCCCCTAATTCAGGACAGGGCTATGGCTACACCTTC CASSLAPNSGQGYGYTF
TRBJ1-2 TRBV5-6 NA TRBD1 TGTGCCAGCAGCTTGGGGGACAGATCTAACTATGGCTACACCTTC CASSLGDRSNYGYTF
TRBJ1-1 TRBV21-1 NA NA TGTGCCAGCAGCAAATTAAAGAGGTTCCGTCCCTTAGACCCCCACAGGGGTTATACTGAAGCTTTCTTT CASSKLKRFRPLDPHRGYTEAFF
TRBJ2-3 TRBV29-1 few TRBD1 TGCAGCGTCGAAAGCTCGGGACAGGAGACTTTCACAGATACGCAGTATTTT CSVESSGQETFTDTQYF
TRBJ2-1 TRBV19 few TRBD2 TGTGCCAGTAGTCTCCAGGGTGCTAGCGGTTACAATGAGCAGTTCTTC CASSLQGASGYNEQFF
TRBJ2-3 TRBV7-2 NA NA TGTGCCAGCAGCTTAAGACCCCCAGAGGGCGGTGCAGATACGCAGTATTTT CASSLRPPEGGADTQYF
TRBJ1-4 TRBV18 NA NA TGTGCCAGCTCACCACCACAGGCGTTAGGCGAAAAACTGTTTTTT CASSPPQALGEKLFF
TRBJ2-1 TRBV5-1 NA TRBD2 TGCGCCAGCAGCAGGACTAGCGGGGGGGCCGGGGATGAGCAGTTCTTC CASSRTSGGAGDEQFF
TRBJ1-2 TRBV27 NA NA TGTGCCAGCAGTTTAAGTTCAGGGTACTATGGCTACACCTTC CASSLSSGYYGYTF
TRBJ1-2 TRBV2 few NA TGTGCCAGCAGTGGGGGGGTGGCCTTCTATGGCTACACCTTC CASSGGVAFYGYTF
TRBJ2-5 TRBV5-6 few NA TGTGCCAGCAGCTTGTCCCCAGGCAAAGAGACCCAGTACTTC CASSLSPGKETQYF
TRBJ2-4 TRBV6-5 few TRBD1 TGTGCCAGCAGTCAACAGGGGGCTGGAAACATTCAGTACTTC CASSQQGAGNIQYF
TRBJ2-4 TRBV7-2 once NA TGTGCCAGCAGCTTTAGCCTGGTTTGGGCCAAAAACATTCAGTACTTC CASSFSLVWAKNIQYF
TRBJ1-2 TRBV5-1 few TRBD1 TGCGCCAGCAGCTTGGCGACAGGGGGTAGAGCTGAGGGCTACACCTTC CASSLATGGRAEGYTF
TRBJ1-5 TRBV19 few TRBD1 TGTGCCAGTAGCCCAGACAGGGGGCCAACCCCCCAGCATTTT CASSPDRGPTPQHF
TRBJ2-3 TRBV10-2 few TRBD2 TGCGCCAGCAGTGAGTCGTATTGGACTAGCGGGGTGGGTCGAACAGATACGCAGTATTTT CASSESYWTSGVGRTDTQYF
TRBJ2-7 TRBV2 few TRBD1 TGTGCCAGCAGTAAGACAGGGCGATCCTACGAGCAGTACTTC CASSKTGRSYEQYF
TRBJ2-3 TRBV5-4 NA TRBD2 TGTGCCAGCAGCTTCTTGGCGGGAGGGGGGGGCACAGATACGCAGTATTTT CASSFLAGGGGTDTQYF
TRBJ1-1 TRBV6-5 few TRBD1 TGTGCCAGCAGCACAGGGGGGCGGACTGAAGCTTTCTTT CASSTGGRTEAFF
TRBJ2-7 TRBV7-9 NA NA TGTGCCAGCAGCACAACTAGCTCCTACGAGCAGTACTTC CASSTTSSYEQYF
TRBJ2-7 TRBV6-5 few TRBD1 TGTGCCAGCAGTTACTCCCGACAGGGGTACTACGAGCAGTACTTC CASSYSRQGYYEQYF
TRBJ2-3 TRBV4-3 NA NA TGCGCCAGCAGCCAAGGACTAGATACGCAGTATTTT CASSQGLDTQYF
TRBJ2-7 TRBV27 few TRBD1 TGTGCCAGCAGCCGATTGGGACAGGGGTTATACGAGCAGTACTTC CASSRLGQGLYEQYF
TRBJ1-4 TRBV9 few TRBD1 TGTGCCAGCACGCAGACAGGGTCTAATGAAAAACTGTTTTTT CASTQTGSNEKLFF
TRBJ1-2 TRBV5-4 NA TRBD1 TGTGCCAGCAGCTTGGCTCAGGGGGTTCGGGTAAGCTACACCTTC CASSLAQGVRVSYTF
TRBJ1-2 TRBV2 NA TRBD1 TGTGCCAGCTATACCATGGGGACAGCCGTCGGCTACACCTTC CASYTMGTAVGYTF
TRBJ2-7 TRBV6-4 few TRBD2 TGTGCCAGCAGCAGACTAGCGGGAGCGCCGTCGGACGAGCAGTACTTC CASSRLAGAPSDEQYF